Listed here are 13 T cell receptor beta chains from one sample, sequenced in a study of blood T cell repertoires in COVID-19. Measured with immunoSEQ multiplex PCR; TCRdb has only the in-frame clones, and not every one. Among about 480,000 clones, roughly 87% were seen once, and the ten largest hold approximately 0.9%. The specimen sequenced was peripheral blood. The receptors derive from a man aged 18 to 30 with COVID-19, enrolled during active disease.

The count of this clone is one. The chain is built from TRBV4-2 and TRBJ1-2; 7 nucleotides align to TRBD1. Germline V gene lookup returns CDR1 LGHNA and CDR2 YNFKEQ. Trimming at V came to 0 bases and at J to 8 bases, leaving 12 bases not matched to a gene. This CDR3 region has 16 residues. CDR3 loop: CASSQDKWTGGLGYTF. The CDR3 DNA sequence: TGTGCCAGCAGCCAAGATAAATGGACAGGTGGCTTGGGCTACACCTTC.

Written as DNA, the CDR3 is TGCAGTGCTAGTTATTCAGGCACTAGCGGGGTAGGCGAGCAGTACTTC. Protein sequence: CSASYSGTSGVGEQYF. This sequence joins TRBV20-1 and TRBJ2-7, with 10 bases that match TRBD2. CDR1 and CDR2 from the germline V gene are DFQATT and SNEGSKA (reference sequence). This CDR3 contains 16 residues. The V gene end was trimmed by 3 bases and the J gene end by 6 bases; junction bases not matched to a gene: 14.

This clone was recorded once. The chain uses TRBV12-3 or TRBV12-4 and TRBJ2-1, with D possibly being TRBD1 (5 bases). The length of the CDR3 is 12 residues. The V and J ends lost 3 bases and 9 bases respectively, with 9 bases between them. Here the CDR3 DNA reads TGTGCCAGCAGTTTCAGGGTTGGTGAGCAGTTCTTC. Translating gives CASSFRVGEQFF.

The V call is TRBV11-2, the J call TRBJ2-1; 9 bases are shared with TRBD1. Germline CDR1 reads SGHAT; CDR2 reads FQNNGV. The CDR3 totals 13 residues. After removal of 3 bases from V and 6 bases from J, the junction contained 0 bases not matched to a gene. CDR3 sequence (DNA): TGTGCCAGCAGCTTGGGACAGGGCAATGAGCAGTTCTTC. Its protein product is CASSLGQGNEQFF.

The chain employs TRBV11-2 and TRBJ2-5, with 12 bases fitting TRBD1. Germline assignment: CDR1 SGHAT and CDR2 FQNNGV. V was clipped by 1 base and J by 3 bases; unmatched bases: 3. This CDR3 comprises 16 residues. Here the CDR3 reads CASSLAGTGGEETQYF. The CDR3 nucleotides read TGTGCCAGCAGCTTAGCCGGGACAGGGGGCGAAGAGACCCAGTACTTC. The variable domain in full, completed from reference TRBV11-2 and TRBJ2-5, reads EAGVAQSPRYKIIEKRQSVAFWCNPISGHATLYWYQQILGQGPKLLIQFQNNGVVDDSQLPKDRFSAERLKGVDSTLKIQPAKLEDSAVYLCASSLAGTGGEETQYFGPGTRLLVL.

The chain carries TRBV29-1 and TRBJ2-3; D unclear. Germline V lookup: CDR1 SQVTM, CDR2 ANQGSEA. Trimming took off 3 bases at V and 6 bases at J, with 19 bases between the two ends. The CDR3 is 15 amino acids. DNA for the CDR3: TGCAGCGTTGATAAGGTCCCAGGCCACTTGGATACGCAGTATTTT. As protein: CSVDKVPGHLDTQYF.

The CDR3 protein is CASSEGDGGGFYNEQFF. The CDR3 region has the DNA TGCGCCAGCAGCGAAGGGGACGGCGGGGGGTTCTACAATGAGCAGTTCTTC. The J gene is TRBJ2-1, the V gene TRBV4-1; TRBD2 matches at 8 bases. The V segment lost 5 bases and the J segment 3 bases; nucleotides outside the gene matches: 12. CDR1 is MGHRA and CDR2 is YSYEKL in the germline V gene. This CDR3 has 17 amino acids.

Regarding this clone: This sample includes further DNA sequences coding for the same CDR3. This chain links TRBV3-1 (or the pseudogene TRBV3-2) with TRBJ1-5; D possibly corresponds to TRBD1 (5 bases). V lost 1 base to trimming and J lost 7 bases, with 11 bases between them. The germline CDR1 and CDR2 sequences are LGHDT and YNNKEL (reference sequence). The CDR3 totals 14 residues. The CDR3 coding sequence is TGTGCCAGCAGCCAAGGGGGCGCAGGACAGCCCCAGCATTTT. Protein product: CASSQGGAGQPQHF.

The genes are TRBV15 and TRBJ2-7; D not resolved. Trimming cost V 1 base and J 4 bases, with 5 bases left between them. The CDR3 totals 12 residues. Germline V gene data show CDR1 as LNHNV and CDR2 as YYDKDF (reference sequence). CDR3 residues: CATSRVGYEQYF. The CDR3 DNA sequence: TGTGCCACCAGCAGAGTCGGGTACGAGCAGTACTTC.

The chain has TRBV19 and TRBJ2-1, with D possibly TRBD1 on 5 matching bases. CDR3 length equals 12 residues. Per the germline V gene, CDR1 is LNHDA and CDR2 is SQIVND (reference sequence). V gave up 7 bases and J gave up 12 bases, with 16 bases separating them. CDR3 bases: TGTGCCAGTAAAGGGGTAGAACAGGTGCAGTTCTTC. Translation: CASKGVEQVQFF.

The chain has TRBV6-5 and TRBJ1-1; D is unclear. There are 13 residues in the CDR3. Germline values: CDR1 MNHEY, CDR2 SVGAGI. V was clipped by 6 bases and J by 1 base, with 9 bases between them. The CDR3 is CASSEVENTEAFF. The CDR3 coding sequence is TGTGCCAGCAGCGAGGTGGAGAACACTGAAGCTTTCTTT.

The chain joins TRBV2 to TRBJ1-4, with D maybe TRBD1 (5 bases). The CDR3 contains 14 residues. In germline, CDR1 is SNHLY, CDR2 FYNNEI. V was trimmed by 0 bases and J by 13 bases, leaving 15 bases between them. For the CDR3, the DNA is TGTGCCAGCAGTGAAGCTCTGTCTCTCGGGGGACTGTTTTTT. Translating gives CASSEALSLGGLFF.

The chain recombines TRBV15 with TRBJ2-7, with 12 bases identical to TRBD2. With 5 bases clipped from V and 2 bases from J, the junction kept 4 bases outside the gene matches. CDR3 size: 15 residues. CDR1 is LNHNV and CDR2 is YYDKDF in the germline V gene (reference sequence). The CDR3 nucleotides are TGTGCCACCAGCTCTACTAGCGGGAGGACCTACGAGCAGTACTTC. Protein product: CATSSTSGRTYEQYF.